This paragraph reports one T cell receptor beta chain. The assay was immunoSEQ multiplex PCR, and TCRdb's table has in-frame clones only and misses some. The sample lists roughly 400,000 clones; less than 95% were seen once. The data originate from a study of blood T cell repertoires in COVID-19. Across the study: Sample material is recorded as cDNA or gDNA derived from T cells, B-cell-depleted T cells, or PBMCs.

Ages ranged from about 18 to 89 years, with residence in under 25 US areas. This CDR3 has 19 residues. V and J are TRBV21-1 and TRBJ2-1; TRBD2 is taken as the D call from the table, unchecked against the DNA. TRBV21-1 is recorded as a pseudogene. This TCR was recovered from a man aged 18 to 29 who had recovered from COVID-19. The specimen sequenced was PBMCs or T cells enriched from blood (not recorded which). CDR3 bases: TGTGCCAGCAGCAAAGTAGGGACAAGACTAGCGGGACGCTACAATGAGCAGTTCTTC. Translation: CASSKVGTRLAGRYNEQFF.